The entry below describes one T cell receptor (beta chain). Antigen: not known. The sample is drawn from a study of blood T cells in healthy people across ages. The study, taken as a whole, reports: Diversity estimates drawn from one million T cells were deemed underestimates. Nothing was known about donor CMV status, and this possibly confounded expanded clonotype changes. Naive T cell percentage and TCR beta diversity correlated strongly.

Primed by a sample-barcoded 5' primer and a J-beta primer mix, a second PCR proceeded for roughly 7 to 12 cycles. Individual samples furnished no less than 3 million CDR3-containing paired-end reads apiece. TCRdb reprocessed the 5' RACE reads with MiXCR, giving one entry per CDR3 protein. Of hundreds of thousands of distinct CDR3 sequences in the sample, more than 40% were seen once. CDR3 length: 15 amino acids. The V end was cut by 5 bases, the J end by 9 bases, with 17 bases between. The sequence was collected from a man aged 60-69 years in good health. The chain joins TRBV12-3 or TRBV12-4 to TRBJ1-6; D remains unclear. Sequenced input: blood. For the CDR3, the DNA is TGTGCCAGCAGTACCGGGCCCGAGACGGGTTCACCCCTCCACTTT. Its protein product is CASSTGPETGSPLHF.